The 17 T cell receptor beta chains presented below share a single source sample, sequenced in a study of shared clonotypes between healthy human individuals. Method: immunoSEQ multiplex PCR; TCRdb's copy keeps in-frame clones and lacks some. The sample yields fewer than 1.6 million clones, just under 99% seen once. The sample was naive CD4+ T cells sorted from blood. Subset here: CD45RA+ positively selected. Receptors were obtained from a man aged 25 to 45 in good health.

The chain carries TRBV6-6 and TRBJ2-7; a possible D gene is TRBD2 (6 bases). The CDR3 length is 12 residues. The germline V and J ends were trimmed by 4 bases and 4 bases, with 8 bases remaining between them. Germline assignment: CDR1 MNHNY and CDR2 SVGAGI (reference sequence). The CDR3 spells CASSSGTYEQYF. The CDR3 nucleotides are TGTGCCAGCAGTTCCGGGACTTACGAGCAGTACTTC.

The J gene is TRBJ2-5, the V gene TRBV27; 7 positions agree with TRBD1. Germline V gene lookup returns CDR1 MNHEY and CDR2 SMNVEV (reference sequence). The trim removed 0 bases at V and 7 bases at J, leaving 5 bases unmatched. The CDR3 sequence is 14 residues long. This chain's CDR3 is CASSLSGQRGTQYF. The CDR3 DNA follows: TGTGCCAGCAGTTTATCGGGACAGCGTGGGACCCAGTACTTC.

This chain uses TRBV18 with TRBJ2-3, with a tentative D call TRBD2 (6 bases). The germline gives CDR1 KGHSH, CDR2 LQKENI. The CDR3 contains 15 residues. V lost 0 bases, J lost 2 bases, and 9 bases lay in between. CDR3 bases: TGTGCCAGCTCACCACCGGGAGGAAACACAGATACGCAGTATTTT. Amino acids: CASSPPGGNTDTQYF.

The chain carries TRBV4-3 and TRBJ2-1, with 8 nucleotides matching TRBD2. The germline CDR1 and CDR2 sequences are LGHNA and YSLEER. CDR3 length equals 16 residues. The junction had 5 bases not matched to a gene; V was cut back by 0 bases and J by 4 bases. CDR3 coding DNA: TGCGCCAGCAGCCAAGAGAGCGGGAGCCGGTACAATGAGCAGTTCTTC. Its protein is CASSQESGSRYNEQFF.

The V call is TRBV2, the J call TRBJ2-3, with 13 bases fitting TRBD2. Germline-derived CDR1 and CDR2 are SNHLY and FYNNEI. The CDR3 covers 18 residues. V was clipped by 6 bases and J by 1 base; unmatched bases: 10. CDR3 region: CASSEPTSGRRGTDTQYF. The CDR3 region has the DNA TGTGCCAGCAGCGAACCGACTAGCGGGAGGCGAGGCACAGATACGCAGTATTTT.

This clone came up once. This chain joins TRBV5-4 and TRBJ2-7; 9 bases line up with TRBD2. Germline loops: CDR1 SGHNT, CDR2 YYREEE (reference sequence). V lost 0 bases and J lost 2; bases outside the gene matches: 6. This CDR3 contains 16 residues. The chain's CDR3 is CASSLDVAGEPYEQYF. CDR3 bases: TGTGCCAGCAGCTTGGACGTAGCGGGAGAACCCTACGAGCAGTACTTC. Combining the CDR3 with reference TRBV5-4 and TRBJ2-7 gives the whole variable domain ETGVTQSPTHLIKTRGQQVTLRCSSQSGHNTVSWYQQALGQGPQFIFQYYREEENGRGNFPPRFSGLQFPNYSSELNVNALELDDSALYLCASSLDVAGEPYEQYFGPGTRLTVT.

This chain connects TRBV10-3 to TRBJ2-3; D gene uncertain. The CDR3 extends over 13 amino acids. The V and J ends lost 10 bases and 0 bases respectively, with 11 bases between them. Germline V gives CDR1 ENHRY, CDR2 SYGVKD. In nucleotides, the CDR3 is TGTGCCACCGGGCGACCTAGCACAGATACGCAGTATTTT. Its protein product is CATGRPSTDTQYF.

J is TRBJ2-7 and V is TRBV23-1; D is possibly TRBD2 (5 bases). TRBV23-1 is an ORF, and what it does is uncertain. V lost 11 bases, J lost 2 bases, and 19 bases lay in between. The CDR3 length is 14 residues. The CDR3 here is CAPQPGKGTYEQYF. The CDR3, as DNA: TGCGCCCCCCAGCCGGGAAAGGGAACCTACGAGCAGTACTTC.

The V and J genes are TRBV6-5 and TRBJ1-5; TRBD1 is a possible D gene (6 bases). With 6 bases removed from V and 0 bases from J, the gap between germline ends came to 12 bases. The CDR3 runs 15 residues. Germline-derived CDR1 and CDR2 are MNHEY and SVGAGI. CDR3 DNA: TGTGCCAGCAGGGCGACAGGAGTTAGCAATCAGCCCCAGCATTTT. Encoded protein: CASRATGVSNQPQHF.

The chain has TRBV7-2 and TRBJ1-2, with D unclear. V dropped 5 bases and J dropped 4 bases, with 17 bases sitting between them. The CDR3 loop spans 15 amino acids. Germline V gene lookup returns CDR1 SGHTA and CDR2 FQGNSA. Written as DNA, the CDR3 is TGTGCCAGCAGCCCTCGTGAGTCCTCTGGCTATGGCTACACCTTC. It encodes CASSPRESSGYGYTF.

The V and J genes are TRBV18 and TRBJ2-1; TRBD2 matches at 9 bases. CDR1 and CDR2 from the germline V gene are KGHSH and LQKENI. V gave up 4 bases and J gave up 0 bases; unmatched junction bases: 7. The CDR3 has 17 residues. Here the CDR3 reads CASSLLLLAGSYNEQFF. The CDR3 DNA sequence: TGTGCCAGCTCACTACTTCTACTAGCGGGCTCCTACAATGAGCAGTTCTTC.

This rearrangement joins TRBV25-1 to TRBJ2-2; 7 nucleotides agree with TRBD2. Trimming at V came to 5 bases and at J to 6 bases, leaving 6 bases not matched to a gene. The length of the CDR3 is 14 residues. Germline values: CDR1 MGHDK, CDR2 SYGVNS. This chain's CDR3 is CASSRAGVAGELFF. As DNA, the CDR3 is TGTGCCAGCAGTAGGGCGGGAGTAGCCGGGGAGCTGTTTTTT.

V gene TRBV10-3 combines with J gene TRBJ2-2, with D possibly being TRBD1 (6 bases). The germline V and J ends were trimmed by 5 bases and 4 bases, with 20 bases remaining between them. Germline CDR1 is ENHRY and CDR2 is SYGVKD. The CDR3 runs 17 residues. The CDR3 here is CAISPRRTGGVTGELFF. For the CDR3, the DNA is TGTGCCATCAGTCCCCGCCGAACTGGGGGCGTCACCGGGGAGCTGTTTTTT.

The chain has TRBV14 and TRBJ1-1; D unclear. The CDR3 totals 15 residues. The germline V and J ends were trimmed by 1 base and 10 bases, with 19 bases remaining between them. The germline V gene encodes CDR1 SGHDN and CDR2 FVKESK. The DNA of the CDR3 is TGTGCCAGCAGCCAAGTATACGACGCAGTGGGTTCAGCTTTCTTT. It is translated as CASSQVYDAVGSAFF.

This chain links TRBV19 with TRBJ1-5; D gene ambiguous. The length of the CDR3 is 21 residues. V dropped 3 bases and J dropped 3 bases, with 30 bases sitting between them. CDR1 LNHDA and CDR2 SQIVND come from the germline V gene (reference sequence). DNA for the CDR3: TGTGCCAGTAGTATTTTCGTGATCGGGTCCCGAGGGCCCAGGAACAATCAGCCCCAGCATTTT. This translates into CASSIFVIGSRGPRNNQPQHF.

This chain joins TRBV9 and TRBJ2-5; possibly TRBD2 for D (6 bases). The CDR3 extends over 16 amino acids. Per the germline V gene, CDR1 is SGDLS and CDR2 is YYNGEE. Deletions cut 0 bases from V and 1 base from J, with 13 bases between. This CDR3 is CASSVGQGLPQETQYF. In nucleotides, the CDR3 is TGTGCCAGCAGCGTAGGCCAGGGACTTCCCCAAGAGACCCAGTACTTC.

The chain joins TRBV18 to TRBJ2-7, with D tentatively TRBD2 (6 bases). The V end lost 4 bases, the J end lost 2 bases, and 15 bases lay between the germline ends. Looked up from germline, CDR1 is KGHSH and CDR2 is LQKENI. The CDR3 runs to 15 residues. Written as DNA, the CDR3 is TGTGCCAGCTCACGGGGCCGGGACTTGCCCTACGAGCAGTACTTC. Its protein product is CASSRGRDLPYEQYF.